The 29 T cell receptor beta chains below come from one sample, sequenced in a study of OX40 agonist ivuxolimab in advanced cancers. The receptor library was made with the immunoSEQ multiplex PCR assay. The source is immuneACCESS, and TCRdb retained only in-frame sequences with V and J called. Part of the clones is not carried over; for the studies checked, unresolved V genes explain less than half of this, and the remainder is unexplained. The sample table records some 65,000 clones; approximately 90% of these occur just once. Less than 3.5% of the sample belongs to the ten largest clones. The source was CD4+ or CD8+ T cells sorted from blood, collected in a trial of the OX40 agonist ivuxolimab. The receptors originated from an adult with an advanced solid tumor such as melanoma, head and neck, liver or kidney cancer.

This chain joins TRBV7-3 and TRBJ2-2; possibly TRBD1 for D (6 bases). Between the trimmed V and J ends, which lost 2 bases and 0 bases, there was a span of 10 bases. CDR3 length: 16 residues. Per germline, CDR1 SGHTA and CDR2 FQGTGA. The chain's CDR3 is CASSLVGGSNTGELFF. DNA of the CDR3: TGTGCCAGCAGCTTAGTAGGGGGATCGAACACCGGGGAGCTGTTTTTT.

The chain employs TRBV30 and TRBJ1-2, with TRBD1 matching over 7 bases. Germline V gene data show CDR1 as GTSNPN and CDR2 as SVGIG (reference sequence). The CDR3 length is 14 residues. V shed 3 bases, J shed 0 bases, and the junction held 4 bases outside the gene matches. The CDR3 region is CAWREDRSNYGYTF. As DNA, the CDR3 is TGTGCCTGGAGGGAGGACAGGTCTAACTATGGCTACACCTTC. The full variable domain, in which reference TRBV30 and TRBJ1-2 provide the parts outside the CDR3, is SQTIHQWPATLVQPVGSPLSLECTVEGTSNPNLYWYRQAAGRGLQLLFYSVGIGQISSEVPQNLSASRPQDRQFILSSKKLLLSDSGFYLCAWREDRSNYGYTFGSGTRLTVV.

CDR3 sequence (DNA): TGTGCCAGCGGCCGAGGGGCGGGAGTGTCCTACAATGAGCAGTTCTTC. It is translated as CASGRGAGVSYNEQFF. The V and J genes are TRBV28 and TRBJ2-1, with TRBD2 matching 7 bases. This CDR3 has 16 amino acids. V lost 8 bases to trimming and J lost 1 base; unmatched junction nucleotides: 11. Germline values: CDR1 MDHEN, CDR2 SYDVKM. Using reference TRBV28 and TRBJ2-1 for the parts outside the CDR3, the full variable domain is DVKVTQSSRYLVKRTGEKVFLECVQDMDHENMFWYRQDPGLGLRLIYFSYDVKMKEKGDIPEGYSVSREKKERFSLILESASTNQTSMYLCASGRGAGVSYNEQFFGPGTRLTVL.

The chain recombines TRBV28 with TRBJ1-6; TRBD1 matches at 10 bases. The CDR3 runs 17 residues. From germline, CDR1 is MDHEN and CDR2 SYDVKM. V lost 6 bases to trimming and J lost 6 bases; unmatched junction nucleotides: 11. CDR3 in DNA: TGTGCCAGCAGGGGGACAGGGGTTACGGTCGGTAATTCACCCCTCCACTTT. Residues: CASRGTGVTVGNSPLHF.

The chain's CDR3 is CASSPAFGSYNEQFF. The CDR3 DNA follows: TGTGCCAGCAGCCCCGCGTTCGGCTCCTACAATGAGCAGTTCTTC. The V call is TRBV6-6, the J call TRBJ2-1; no definite D call. V was pared by 6 bases and J by 0 bases, with 12 bases between. CDR1 is MNHNY and CDR2 is SVGAGI in the germline V gene (reference sequence). This CDR3 contains 15 residues.

The V gene is TRBV5-4, the J gene TRBJ2-5; TRBD1 matches 7 bases. V was pared by 4 bases and J by 2 bases, with 5 bases of the junction left unmatched. Germline CDR1 and CDR2: SGHNT and YYREEE (reference sequence). This CDR3 has 14 amino acids. The CDR3 sequence: CASSPGTAQETQYF. CDR3 nucleotide sequence: TGTGCCAGCAGCCCTGGGACAGCGCAAGAGACCCAGTACTTC.

This clone turned up a few times. The genes are TRBV10-3 and TRBJ1-1; D is perhaps TRBD1 (5 bases). V lost 4 bases to trimming and J lost 6 bases, with 12 bases between them. Looked up from germline, CDR1 is ENHRY and CDR2 is SYGVKD. The CDR3 consists of 13 residues. CDR3 sequence: CAISAGGGSEAFF. In DNA form, the CDR3 reads TGTGCCATCAGTGCGGGGGGAGGGTCTGAAGCTTTCTTT.

The CDR3 region has the DNA TGTGCCAGCAGTGAACGGTGGCAGCACTATGGCTACACCTTC. It translates to CASSERWQHYGYTF. The chain employs TRBV6-1 and TRBJ1-2; no firm D call. Germline V CDR1 and CDR2: MNHNS, SASEGT. V was shortened by 2 bases and J by 3 bases, with 10 bases between the two germline ends. The CDR3 length is 14 residues.

The chain carries TRBV7-2 and TRBJ2-3; D perhaps matches TRBD2 (5 bases). Trimming pared 2 bases from V and 3 bases from J, leaving 9 bases between. Germline loops: CDR1 SGHTA, CDR2 FQGNSA. The CDR3 loop spans 14 amino acids. The CDR3 bases are TGTGCCAGCAGCTTACGGCTAGCTACAGATACGCAGTATTTT. Translated, it gives CASSLRLATDTQYF.

The rearrangement links TRBV7-2 to TRBJ2-5; D is possibly TRBD1 (5 bases). The V and J ends lost 5 bases and 3 bases respectively, with 10 bases between them. CDR1 is SGHTA and CDR2 is FQGNSA in the germline V gene. The CDR3 contains 13 residues. DNA for the CDR3: TGTGCCAGCAGCCGAGACAGCAAAGAGACCCAGTACTTC. It encodes CASSRDSKETQYF.

V gene TRBV5-1 combines with J gene TRBJ2-1; either TRBD1 or TRBD2 may fit D (5 bases each). Trimming shortened V by 4 bases and J by 7 bases, and 18 bases separated the two germline ends. Germline values: CDR1 SGHRS, CDR2 YFSETQ. The CDR3 is 15 residues long. The CDR3 nucleotides are TGCGCCAGCAGCCTGGGAGAAGGGGCGCGGAATGAGCAGTTCTTC. Amino acid sequence: CASSLGEGARNEQFF.

V usage is TRBV10-1 and J usage is TRBJ2-5; D ambiguous. Looked up from germline, CDR1 is WNHNN and CDR2 is SYGVQD (reference sequence). This CDR3 is 16 amino acids long. V was shortened by 0 bases and J by 3 bases, with 14 bases between the two germline ends. This chain's CDR3 is CASSESAFREKETQYF. The CDR3 DNA reads TGCGCCAGCAGTGAGTCGGCGTTCAGAGAGAAAGAGACCCAGTACTTC.

The chain combines TRBV28 with TRBJ2-1; 10 nucleotides line up with TRBD2. V shed 4 bases, J shed 4 bases, and the junction held 4 bases outside the gene matches. The V gene's germline CDR1 is MDHEN and CDR2 SYDVKM. The CDR3 is 15 amino acids. The CDR3 spells CASSSTAGGYNEQFF. The CDR3 coding sequence is TGTGCCAGCAGTTCGACAGCGGGGGGGTACAATGAGCAGTTCTTC. Full variable domain (outside the CDR3, taken from reference TRBV28 and TRBJ2-1): DVKVTQSSRYLVKRTGEKVFLECVQDMDHENMFWYRQDPGLGLRLIYFSYDVKMKEKGDIPEGYSVSREKKERFSLILESASTNQTSMYLCASSSTAGGYNEQFFGPGTRLTVL.

The CDR3 region is CASRRVAGNEQFF. CDR3 bases: TGTGCCAGCAGGCGGGTGGCGGGCAATGAGCAGTTCTTC. The genes are TRBV6-5 and TRBJ2-1; tentative D call: TRBD2 (5 bases). Germline CDR1 is MNHEY and CDR2 is SVGAGI. This CDR3 comprises 13 residues. Trimming removed 6 bases at V and 6 bases at J, with 12 bases between.

The chain recombines TRBV6-5 with TRBJ1-2, with 11 bases matching TRBD1. This CDR3 spans 15 amino acids. The V gene's germline CDR1 is MNHEY and CDR2 SVGAGI. After removal of 6 bases from V and 7 bases from J, the junction contained 10 bases not matched to a gene. CDR3 in amino acids: CASRGLDRGRSGYTF. The CDR3 nucleotides are TGTGCCAGCAGGGGATTGGACAGGGGGCGCAGTGGCTACACCTTC.

The chain employs TRBV5-4 and TRBJ1-1; 10 bases agree with TRBD1. Germline CDR1 SGHNT, CDR2 YYREEE (reference sequence). CDR3 length equals 16 residues. The V and J ends lost 0 bases and 0 bases, in that order; junction bases with no gene match: 2. CDR3 sequence (DNA): TGTGCCAGCAGCTTGGCCGGGACAGGGGTGAACACTGAAGCTTTCTTT. Translating it yields CASSLAGTGVNTEAFF.

This clone showed up just a few times. In this CDR3 the conserved last residue, phenylalanine or tryptophan, is missing, so a read error is likely. The DNA is left out, because the CDR3 cannot be placed on it with certainty; the CDR3 is given as TCRdb lists it. The rearrangement joins TRBV15 to TRBJ1-1. Termini included, the CDR3 measures 11 amino acids. CDR1 is LNHNV and CDR2 is YYDKDF in the germline V gene (reference sequence). The CDR3 loop is CATSKEAAEGD.

The genes are TRBV5-1 and TRBJ1-3; maybe TRBD1 (6 bases). This CDR3 comprises 15 residues. V lost 0 bases and J lost 0, with 7 bases in between. Germline CDR1 is SGHRS and CDR2 is YFSETQ. In DNA, the CDR3 is TGCGCCAGCAGCTTGGCAGGGGACTCTGGAAACACCATATATTTT. The encoded protein is CASSLAGDSGNTIYF.

This chain uses TRBV28 with TRBJ2-7; TRBD1 is a possible D gene (5 bases). The V end lost 8 bases, the J end lost 4 bases, and 18 bases lay between the germline ends. This CDR3 spans 14 amino acids. Germline V gene sequence: CDR1 MDHEN, CDR2 SYDVKM. CDR3 sequence: CASHLGDRVYEQYF. CDR3 DNA: TGTGCCAGCCATTTAGGGGATAGAGTTTACGAGCAGTACTTC. Combining the CDR3 with reference TRBV28 and TRBJ2-7 gives the whole variable domain DVKVTQSSRYLVKRTGEKVFLECVQDMDHENMFWYRQDPGLGLRLIYFSYDVKMKEKGDIPEGYSVSREKKERFSLILESASTNQTSMYLCASHLGDRVYEQYFGPGTRLTVT.

The chain combines TRBV6-6 with TRBJ1-3, with 10 nucleotides matching TRBD1. The V segment lost 6 bases and the J segment 2 bases; nucleotides outside the gene matches: 4. Germline V CDR1 and CDR2: MNHNY, SVGAGI (reference sequence). The CDR3 consists of 15 residues. CDR3 in amino acids: CASSRQGATGNTIYF. The CDR3 coding sequence is TGTGCCAGCAGCAGACAGGGGGCTACTGGAAACACCATATATTTT.

This clone was recorded only once. The V call is TRBV30, the J call TRBJ1-6, with D possibly matching TRBD1 (6 bases). The CDR3 is 13 residues long. The germline V gene encodes CDR1 GTSNPN and CDR2 SVGIG (reference sequence). The V end was cut by 2 bases, the J end by 7 bases, with 9 bases between. The CDR3, as DNA: TGTGCCTGGAGTCAGGGGTCGAATTCACCCCTCCACTTT. Translation gives CAWSQGSNSPLHF.

V and J are TRBV28 and TRBJ2-2; D possibly corresponds to TRBD1 (5 bases). V was pared by 2 bases and J by 7 bases, with 14 bases between. Germline assignment: CDR1 MDHEN and CDR2 SYDVKM. The CDR3 contains 15 residues. CDR3 sequence (DNA): TGTGCCAGCAGTTTAGAGGCCCCCGGACACGGGGAGCTGTTTTTT. Translating it yields CASSLEAPGHGELFF.

This clone is medium-sized. The chain joins TRBV29-1 to TRBJ1-2; D might be TRBD1 (6 bases). Germline V gives CDR1 SQVTM, CDR2 ANQGSEA. The V gene lost 8 bases and the J gene lost 3 bases, with 19 bases spanning the gap. The CDR3 totals 14 residues. DNA for the CDR3: TGCAGCCTGAAGGGGGGGGCTGTGGACTATGGCTACACCTTC. Translated: CSLKGGAVDYGYTF.

The J gene is TRBJ1-1, the V gene TRBV11-3; a weak D match, TRBD1 (6 bases). The V end lost 5 bases, the J end lost 0 bases, and 13 bases lay between the germline ends. Germline CDR1 SGHNT, CDR2 YENEEA. This CDR3 is built from 15 residues. The CDR3 protein is CASSGTGHMNTEAFF. The CDR3 DNA is TGTGCCAGCAGCGGGACGGGACATATGAACACTGAAGCTTTCTTT.

The V and J genes are TRBV12-5 and TRBJ2-7; a weak D match, TRBD1 (6 bases). Trimming removed 7 bases at V and 3 bases at J, with 16 bases between. CDR3 size: 14 residues. Per the germline V gene, CDR1 is LGHNT and CDR2 is FRNRAP. CDR3: CASVPQGTHYEQYF. CDR3 DNA sequence: TGTGCTAGTGTGCCCCAGGGGACCCACTACGAGCAGTACTTC.

This clone was seen only once. The chain combines TRBV9 with TRBJ1-1, with D unclear. This CDR3 region has 14 residues. Germline CDR1 reads SGDLS; CDR2 reads YYNGEE. The V end was cut by 1 base, the J end by 7 bases, with 14 bases between. CDR3 nucleotides: TGTGCCAGCAGCGTAACCGCAGGCGCAAATGAAGCTTTCTTT. Its translation: CASSVTAGANEAFF.

CDR3 sequence: CASSRGEEWELFF. The CDR3 DNA reads TGTGCCAGCAGCCGAGGGGAGGAGTGGGAGCTGTTTTTT. The rearrangement uses TRBV11-3 and TRBJ2-2; TRBD2 might be the D (6 bases). This CDR3 contains 13 residues. Trimming removed 5 bases at V and 9 bases at J, with 13 bases between. The germline gives CDR1 SGHNT, CDR2 YENEEA.

This clone was observed once. This sequence joins TRBV4-1 and TRBJ2-3; D unclear. Germline CDR1 reads MGHRA; CDR2 reads YSYEKL. The V and J ends lost 0 bases and 1 base respectively, with 5 bases between them. This CDR3 comprises 14 residues. The CDR3: CASSQDQGTDTQYF. Here the CDR3 DNA reads TGCGCCAGCAGCCAAGATCAGGGCACAGATACGCAGTATTTT.

The chain carries TRBV6-6 and TRBJ1-3; 7 nucleotides align to TRBD1. V trimming: 2 bases; J trimming: 3 bases; junction bases outside the gene matches: 4. CDR3 length: 15 residues. From germline, CDR1 is MNHNY and CDR2 SVGAGI (reference sequence). The CDR3 sequence is CASSYLRGSGNTIYF. The CDR3 bases are TGTGCCAGCAGTTACCTCAGGGGGAGTGGAAACACCATATATTTT.